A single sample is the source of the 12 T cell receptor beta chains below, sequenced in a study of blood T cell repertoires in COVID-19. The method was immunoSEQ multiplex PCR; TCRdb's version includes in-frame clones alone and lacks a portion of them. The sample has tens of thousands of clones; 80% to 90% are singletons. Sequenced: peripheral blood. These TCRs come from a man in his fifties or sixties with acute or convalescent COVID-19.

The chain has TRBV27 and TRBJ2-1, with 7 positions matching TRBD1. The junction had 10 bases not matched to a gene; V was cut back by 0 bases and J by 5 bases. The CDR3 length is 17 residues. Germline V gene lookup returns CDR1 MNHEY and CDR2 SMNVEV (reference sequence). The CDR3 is CASSLSAQGMGDNEQFF. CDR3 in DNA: TGTGCCAGCAGTTTATCTGCACAGGGGATGGGGGACAATGAGCAGTTCTTC.

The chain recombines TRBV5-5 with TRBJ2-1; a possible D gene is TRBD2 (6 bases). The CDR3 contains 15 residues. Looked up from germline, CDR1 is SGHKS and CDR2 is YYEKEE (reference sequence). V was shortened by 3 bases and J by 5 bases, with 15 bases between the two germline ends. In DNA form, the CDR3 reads TGTGCCAGCAGCTCCGGGGTGGGACTCAACAATGAGCAGTTCTTC. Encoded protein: CASSSGVGLNNEQFF.

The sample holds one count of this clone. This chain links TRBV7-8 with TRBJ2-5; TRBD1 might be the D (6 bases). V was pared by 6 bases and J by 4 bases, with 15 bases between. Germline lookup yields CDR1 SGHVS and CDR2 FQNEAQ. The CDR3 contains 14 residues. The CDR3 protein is CASRADRNRETQYF. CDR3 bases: TGTGCCAGCAGGGCAGACAGGAACCGAGAGACCCAGTACTTC.

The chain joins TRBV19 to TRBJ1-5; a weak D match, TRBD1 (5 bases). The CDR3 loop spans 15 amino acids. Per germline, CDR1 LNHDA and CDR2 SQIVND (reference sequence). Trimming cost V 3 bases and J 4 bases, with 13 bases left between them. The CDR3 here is CASSIGGAINQPQHF. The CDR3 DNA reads TGTGCCAGTAGTATTGGAGGGGCCATAAATCAGCCCCAGCATTTT.

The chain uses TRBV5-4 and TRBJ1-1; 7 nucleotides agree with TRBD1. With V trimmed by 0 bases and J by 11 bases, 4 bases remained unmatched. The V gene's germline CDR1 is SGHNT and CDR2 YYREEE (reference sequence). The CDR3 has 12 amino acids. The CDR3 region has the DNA TGTGCCAGCAGCTTGGATGACAGGGAGGCTTTCTTT. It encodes CASSLDDREAFF.

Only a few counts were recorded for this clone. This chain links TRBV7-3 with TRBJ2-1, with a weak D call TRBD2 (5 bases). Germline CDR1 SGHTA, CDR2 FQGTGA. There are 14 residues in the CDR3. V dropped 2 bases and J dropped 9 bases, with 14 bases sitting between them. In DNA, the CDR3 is TGTGCCAGCAGCTTATGGACGGAGGATGTTGAGCAGTTCTTC. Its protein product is CASSLWTEDVEQFF.

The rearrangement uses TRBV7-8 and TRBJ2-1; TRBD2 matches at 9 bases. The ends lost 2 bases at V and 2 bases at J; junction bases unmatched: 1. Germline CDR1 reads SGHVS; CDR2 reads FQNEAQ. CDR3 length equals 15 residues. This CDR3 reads CASSLRTSAYNEQFF. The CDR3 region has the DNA TGTGCCAGCAGCTTACGGACTAGCGCCTACAATGAGCAGTTCTTC.

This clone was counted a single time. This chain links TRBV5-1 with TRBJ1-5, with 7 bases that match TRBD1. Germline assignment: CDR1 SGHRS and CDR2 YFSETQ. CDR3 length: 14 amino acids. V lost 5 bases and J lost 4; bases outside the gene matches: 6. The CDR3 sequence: CASSFGTENQPQHF. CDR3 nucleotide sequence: TGCGCCAGCAGTTTCGGGACAGAAAATCAGCCCCAGCATTTT.

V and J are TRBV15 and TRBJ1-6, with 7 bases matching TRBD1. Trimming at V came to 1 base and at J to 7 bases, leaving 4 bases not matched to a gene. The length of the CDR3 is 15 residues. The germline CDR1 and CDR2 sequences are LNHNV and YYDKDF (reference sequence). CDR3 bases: TGTGCCACCAGCAGAGCGACAGGGTACAATTCACCCCTCCACTTT. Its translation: CATSRATGYNSPLHF. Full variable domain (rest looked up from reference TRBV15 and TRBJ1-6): DAMVIQNPRYQVTQFGKPVTLSCSQTLNHNVMYWYQQKSSQAPKLLFHYYDKDFNNEADTPDNFQSRRPNTSFCFLDIRSPGLGDTAMYLCATSRATGYNSPLHFGNGTRLTVT.

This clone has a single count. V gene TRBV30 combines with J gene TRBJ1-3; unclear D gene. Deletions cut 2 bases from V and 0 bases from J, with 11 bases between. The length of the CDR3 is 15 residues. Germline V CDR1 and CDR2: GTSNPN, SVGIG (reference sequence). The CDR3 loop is CAWSLRITSGNTIYF. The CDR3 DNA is TGTGCCTGGAGTCTCAGGATTACCTCTGGAAACACCATATATTTT.

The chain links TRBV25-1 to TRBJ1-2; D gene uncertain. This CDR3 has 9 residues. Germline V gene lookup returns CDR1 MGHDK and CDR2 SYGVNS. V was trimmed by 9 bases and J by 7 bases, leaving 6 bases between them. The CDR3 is CASYRGYTF. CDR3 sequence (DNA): TGTGCCAGTTATCGTGGCTACACCTTC.

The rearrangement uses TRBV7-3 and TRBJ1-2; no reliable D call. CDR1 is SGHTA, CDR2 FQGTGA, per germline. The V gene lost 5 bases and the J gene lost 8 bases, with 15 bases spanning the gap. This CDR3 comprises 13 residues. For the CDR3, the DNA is TGTGCCAGCAGCCCGGTTCCGTTGAAGGGCTACACCTTC. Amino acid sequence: CASSPVPLKGYTF.